The next 18 T cell receptor beta chains were all read from a single sample in a study of cytomegalovirus exposure and HLA in healthy donors. 13 Jbeta primers and 60 Vbeta primers were used for the PCR. Assay: immunoSEQ multiplex PCR; the TCRdb copy retains only in-frame clones and omits some. The sample has roughly 190,000 clones, and its top ten clones hold almost 6.5%. Sequencing used PBMCs. All receptors come from a man younger than 45 in good health and CMV-seronegative.

The chain links TRBV6-5 to TRBJ2-1, with 8 bases matching TRBD2. Germline assignment: CDR1 MNHEY and CDR2 SVGAGI. The CDR3 spans 15 residues. Germline trimming cut 7 bases from V and 6 bases from J; bases unmatched to any gene: 11. The CDR3 spells CASIPQGLGGNEQFF. For the CDR3, the DNA is TGTGCCAGCATCCCTCAGGGACTAGGGGGCAATGAGCAGTTCTTC.

V is TRBV15 and J is TRBJ2-1; D is unresolved. V was pared by 0 bases and J by 6 bases, with 6 bases between. Germline V gene lookup returns CDR1 LNHNV and CDR2 YYDKDF (reference sequence). The CDR3 has 13 amino acids. CDR3 sequence reads: CATSRDYGNEQFF. In DNA, the CDR3 is TGTGCCACCAGCAGAGATTACGGCAATGAGCAGTTCTTC.

CDR3 protein: CASRGALRRGTQYF. The CDR3 DNA is TGTGCCAGCAGGGGGGCTCTCCGCCGGGGTACGCAGTATTTT. V usage is TRBV4-2 and J usage is TRBJ2-3, with D possibly being TRBD1 (6 bases). This CDR3 is 14 amino acids long. The V and J ends lost 6 bases and 8 bases respectively, with 18 bases between them. The V gene's germline CDR1 is LGHNA and CDR2 YNFKEQ.

This chain uses TRBV7-2 with TRBJ1-1, with D tentatively TRBD1 (6 bases). There are 13 residues in the CDR3. In germline, CDR1 is SGHTA, CDR2 FQGNSA. Trimming took off 5 bases at V and 6 bases at J, with 13 bases between the two ends. The DNA for the CDR3 is TGTGCCAGCAGCCGACAGGTCTCTGCTGAAGCTTTCTTT. Translated: CASSRQVSAEAFF.

The CDR3 loop is CAISAVTKLSGNTIYF. The CDR3 DNA is TGTGCCATCAGTGCCGTCACTAAACTCTCTGGAAACACCATATATTTT. The rearrangement links TRBV10-3 to TRBJ1-3; D remains ambiguous. Trimming shortened V by 4 bases and J by 0 bases, and 13 bases separated the two germline ends. CDR3 length equals 16 residues. Germline V lookup: CDR1 ENHRY, CDR2 SYGVKD.

The chain is built from TRBV29-1 and TRBJ2-2; D perhaps matches TRBD1 (6 bases). CDR3 length: 13 residues. CDR1 SQVTM and CDR2 ANQGSEA come from the germline V gene. V dropped 3 bases and J dropped 8 bases, with 13 bases sitting between them. For the CDR3, the DNA is TGCAGCGTTGATCAGGGGTCATGGGGGGAGCTGTTTTTT. Residues: CSVDQGSWGELFF.

This chain links TRBV27 with TRBJ2-7, with 8 bases lining up with TRBD1. CDR3 length: 15 residues. V gave up 7 bases and J gave up 2 bases; unmatched junction bases: 10. The V gene's germline CDR1 is MNHEY and CDR2 SMNVEV (reference sequence). The CDR3 sequence: CASTSGTGLTYEQYF. The CDR3, as DNA: TGTGCCAGCACTTCCGGGACAGGCCTAACCTACGAGCAGTACTTC.

The chain carries TRBV5-4 and TRBJ2-2; 7 nucleotides match TRBD1. After removal of 4 bases from V and 1 base from J, the junction contained 4 bases not matched to a gene. CDR1 and CDR2 from the germline V gene are SGHNT and YYREEE (reference sequence). This CDR3 has 15 residues. The DNA for the CDR3 is TGTGCCAGCAGCACCGGGACAGTGAACACCGGGGAGCTGTTTTTT. Its protein product is CASSTGTVNTGELFF.

V gene TRBV10-1 combines with J gene TRBJ2-7; D may be TRBD1 (6 bases). The CDR3 spans 14 residues. With 4 bases removed from V and 6 bases from J, the gap between germline ends came to 16 bases. Germline V gives CDR1 WNHNN, CDR2 SYGVQD (reference sequence). Here the CDR3 DNA reads TGCGCCAGCAGTGCTAAAGGGGGTCGGGGCGAGCAGTACTTC. It translates to CASSAKGGRGEQYF.

V and J are TRBV30 and TRBJ2-4, with 7 bases that match TRBD1. With V trimmed by 5 bases and J by 1 base, 2 bases remained unmatched. Germline V CDR1 and CDR2: GTSNPN, SVGIG (reference sequence). This CDR3 has 13 amino acids. CDR3 sequence: CAWDREAKNIQYF. CDR3 DNA: TGTGCCTGGGACAGGGAGGCCAAAAACATTCAGTACTTC.

The J gene is TRBJ1-4, the V gene TRBV6-1, with 10 positions matching TRBD1. The ends lost 6 bases at V and 7 bases at J; junction bases unmatched: 2. The CDR3 extends over 13 amino acids. Germline V lookup: CDR1 MNHNS, CDR2 SASEGT. CDR3 bases: TGTGCCAGCAGGACAGGGGGCGGTGAAAAACTGTTTTTT. Protein sequence: CASRTGGGEKLFF.

The chain is built from TRBV28 and TRBJ2-3; 7 bases match TRBD2. The CDR3 is 12 residues long. With V trimmed by 4 bases and J by 6 bases, 1 base remained unmatched. Germline CDR1 reads MDHEN; CDR2 reads SYDVKM. The CDR3 protein is CASSWGGDTQYF. The CDR3 bases are TGTGCCAGCAGTTGGGGGGGGGATACGCAGTATTTT.

CDR3 loop: CASSHRTGKETQYF. DNA of the CDR3: TGTGCCAGCAGCCATCGGACAGGGAAAGAGACCCAGTACTTC. The rearrangement joins TRBV13 to TRBJ2-5, with 8 bases matching TRBD1. Unmatched junction bases numbered 5, after V lost 5 bases and J lost 3 bases. The CDR3 has 14 amino acids. CDR1 and CDR2 (germline): PRHDT, FYEKMQ (reference sequence).

This sequence joins TRBV7-2 and TRBJ2-1; 11 nucleotides agree with TRBD2. This CDR3 spans 15 amino acids. Germline V gene data show CDR1 as SGHTA and CDR2 as FQGNSA. V was clipped by 4 bases and J by 9 bases; unmatched bases: 8. CDR3 region: CASSSTSGAFTEQFF. CDR3 nucleotide sequence: TGTGCCAGCAGCTCGACTAGCGGGGCGTTCACTGAGCAGTTCTTC.

The V and J genes are TRBV6-5 and TRBJ1-1; D is ambiguous. The V gene's germline CDR1 is MNHEY and CDR2 SVGAGI. Trimming removed 0 bases at V and 1 base at J, with 6 bases between. The CDR3 contains 14 residues. The CDR3 region is CASSYSYGNTEAFF. Here the CDR3 DNA reads TGTGCCAGCAGTTACTCGTACGGGAACACTGAAGCTTTCTTT.

This chain connects TRBV6-6 to TRBJ2-7, with 11 bases identical to TRBD1. V lost 6 bases, J lost 2 bases, and 9 bases stayed unmatched. Germline V gene sequence: CDR1 MNHNY, CDR2 SVGAGI (reference sequence). The CDR3 contains 16 residues. The CDR3 protein is CASSRLAGQGAYEQYF. CDR3 bases: TGTGCCAGCAGCAGACTTGCGGGACAGGGGGCCTACGAGCAGTACTTC.

The chain has TRBV27 and TRBJ2-7; 10 bases agree with TRBD2. The CDR3 is made up of 16 amino acids. Trimming at V came to 3 bases and at J to 1 base, leaving 6 bases not matched to a gene. Germline-derived CDR1 and CDR2 are MNHEY and SMNVEV (reference sequence). The CDR3 loop is CASSFYSSGSSYEQYF. In DNA, the CDR3 is TGTGCCAGCAGTTTCTATTCTAGCGGGAGTTCCTACGAGCAGTACTTC.

About this clone itself: Distinct nucleotide sequences in the sample also encode this CDR3. The chain carries TRBV5-1 and TRBJ2-1; 12 bases fit TRBD2. The CDR3 runs to 14 residues. Germline trimming cut 8 bases from V and 4 bases from J; bases unmatched to any gene: 4. CDR1 is SGHRS, CDR2 YFSETQ, per germline. The CDR3 bases are TGCGCCAGTAACCTAGCGGGGGGGTACAATGAGCAGTTCTTC. This gives the protein CASNLAGGYNEQFF.